This TCR beta chain derives from a study of blood T cell repertoires in COVID-19 (dated by TCRdb to about 2020). About the full investigation: Samples from collaborators originated in the United States, Italy and Spain and spanned both the acute and convalescent phases of COVID-19. The material from the prospective study consisted of cDNA or gDNA derived from T cells, B-cell-depleted T cells, or PBMCs. Subjects who had been exposed to COVID-19, were actively infected with it, or had recovered from it provided the deeply sampled blood TCRbeta repertoires that made up the dataset. The repertoires were released in a freely available public database meant as a resource for research on the immune response to SARS-CoV-2. The samples were drawn from the first 160 participants of the ongoing ImmuneRACE study and from 1,200 or so subjects provided by 6 global collaborators. The sample metadata nearly always contained a de-identified subject ID, COVID-19 status, age in years and sex. Where HLA class I and class II types were available, the types were taken from metadata supplied by the sample provider, not from assay-based typing.

Of note for this clone: Its antigen remains unidentified. Nothing much larger sits one base from this clone, and base qualities are not available.

The paper's findings and limits, for the study overall: The quantity of clinical and demographic metadata differed by source and by participant and was supplied without curation.

The immunoSEQ Assay, a bias-controlled multiplex PCR, was used to amplify TCRbeta CDR3 regions from genomic DNA. The original pipeline was this. Within the assay, amplification of reference gene primers was used to estimate how many nucleated cells each sample contained. To quantify the absolute abundance of each unique TCRbeta CDR3 rearrangement, sequence reads were collapsed and filtered. For each sample, productive Simpson clonality was calculated by taking the square root of Simpson's diversity index across productive rearrangements. The table was pulled from immuneACCESS by TCRdb, which kept in-frame rearrangements only. Such tables lose some clones; where checked, under half of the loss comes from unresolved V genes, and the rest has no known cause. The V and J calls and clone size are taken from that table; D and trimming were inferred from the DNA. The sample table lists 70,000 to 85,000 clones, roughly 90% of them with a count of one. Approximately 9.1% of the sample is taken by the ten largest.

The collaborating institutions used their own protocols to collect whole blood in K2EDTA tubes. For TCRbeta analysis, collaborators shipped samples in one of three forms: frozen whole blood, isolated PBMCs, or DNA extracted from either of those sample types. From its cysteine to its phenylalanine, the CDR3 spans 12 amino acids. Only the CDR3 part of the read is kept: 36 bases, read in frame from the first base. CDR1 and CDR2, looked up from the germline V gene (reference sequence), are PRHDT and FYEKMQ. The trim is 3 bases for V and 6 bases for J, with a gap of 9 bases between the germline ends. Recombination linked TRBV13 to TRBJ2-7; TRBD2 is a weak D gene call, 6 bases matching. Source material: peripheral blood. The sequence was collected from a human donor in a cohort sampled during active COVID-19. The nucleotide sequence reads as follows: TGTGCCAGCAGCTTTATTAGCGGCGAGCAGTACTTC. The resulting protein is CASSFISGEQYF.